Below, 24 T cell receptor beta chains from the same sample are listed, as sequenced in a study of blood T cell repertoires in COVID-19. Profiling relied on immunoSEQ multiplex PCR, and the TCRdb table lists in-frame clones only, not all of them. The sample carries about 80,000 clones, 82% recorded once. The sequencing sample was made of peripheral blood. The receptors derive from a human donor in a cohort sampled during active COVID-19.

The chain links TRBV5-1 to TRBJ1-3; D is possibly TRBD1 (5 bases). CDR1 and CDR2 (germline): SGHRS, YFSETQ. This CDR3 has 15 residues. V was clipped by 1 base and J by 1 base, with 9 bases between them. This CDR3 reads CASSLLGGSGNTIYF. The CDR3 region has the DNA TGCGCCAGCAGCTTGTTGGGGGGATCTGGAAACACCATATATTTT.

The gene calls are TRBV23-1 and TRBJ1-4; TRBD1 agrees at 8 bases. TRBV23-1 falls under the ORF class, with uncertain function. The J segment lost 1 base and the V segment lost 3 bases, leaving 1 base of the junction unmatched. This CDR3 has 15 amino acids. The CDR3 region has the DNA TGCGCCAGCAGTCACACAGGGGGAACTAATGAAAAACTGTTTTTT. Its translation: CASSHTGGTNEKLFF.

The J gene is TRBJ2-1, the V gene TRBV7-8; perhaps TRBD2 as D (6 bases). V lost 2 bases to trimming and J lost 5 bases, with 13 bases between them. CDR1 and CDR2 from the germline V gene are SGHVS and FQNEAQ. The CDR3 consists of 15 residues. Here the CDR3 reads CASSLLEGSHNEQFF. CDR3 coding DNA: TGTGCCAGCAGCTTACTGGAGGGGTCCCACAATGAGCAGTTCTTC.

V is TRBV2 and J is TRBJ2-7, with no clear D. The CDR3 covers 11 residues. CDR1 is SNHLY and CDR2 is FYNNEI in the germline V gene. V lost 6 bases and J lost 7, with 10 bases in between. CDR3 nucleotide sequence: TGTGCCAGCAGCTCTATCAGGGAGCAGTACTTC. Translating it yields CASSSIREQYF.

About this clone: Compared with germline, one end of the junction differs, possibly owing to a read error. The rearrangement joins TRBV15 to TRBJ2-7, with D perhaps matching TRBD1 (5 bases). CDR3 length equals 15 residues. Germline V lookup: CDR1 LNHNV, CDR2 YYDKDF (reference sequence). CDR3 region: CATSGDRFQSYEQYF. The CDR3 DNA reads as TGTGCCACCAGCGGAGACAGATTCCAATCCTACGAGCAGTACTTC.

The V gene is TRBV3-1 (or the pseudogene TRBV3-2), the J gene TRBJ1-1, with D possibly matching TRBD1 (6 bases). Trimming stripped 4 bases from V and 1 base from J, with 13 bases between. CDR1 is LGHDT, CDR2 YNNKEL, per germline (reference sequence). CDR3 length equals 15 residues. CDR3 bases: TGTGCCAGCAGCCCCCGGACAGACTCGAACACTGAAGCTTTCTTT. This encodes CASSPRTDSNTEAFF.

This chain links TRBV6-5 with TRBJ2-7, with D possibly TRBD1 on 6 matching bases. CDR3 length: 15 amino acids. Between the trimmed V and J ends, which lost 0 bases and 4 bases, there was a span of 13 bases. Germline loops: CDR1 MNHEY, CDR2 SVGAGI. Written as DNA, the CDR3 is TGTGCCAGCAGTTACTCGGGCAGGGGAATATACGAGCAGTACTTC. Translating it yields CASSYSGRGIYEQYF.

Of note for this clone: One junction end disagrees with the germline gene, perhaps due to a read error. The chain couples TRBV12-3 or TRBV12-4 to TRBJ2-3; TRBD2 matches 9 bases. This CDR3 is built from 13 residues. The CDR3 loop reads CASSLEASGELVF. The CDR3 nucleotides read TGTGCCAGCAGTTTAGAAGCTAGCGGGGAGCTAGTTTTT.

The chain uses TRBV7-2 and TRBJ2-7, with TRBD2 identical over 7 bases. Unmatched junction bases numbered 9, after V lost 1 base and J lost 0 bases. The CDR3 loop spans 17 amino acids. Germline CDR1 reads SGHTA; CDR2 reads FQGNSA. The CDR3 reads CASSLGGGSGGSYEQYF. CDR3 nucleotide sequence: TGTGCCAGCAGCTTAGGCGGGGGTTCGGGGGGCTCCTACGAGCAGTACTTC.

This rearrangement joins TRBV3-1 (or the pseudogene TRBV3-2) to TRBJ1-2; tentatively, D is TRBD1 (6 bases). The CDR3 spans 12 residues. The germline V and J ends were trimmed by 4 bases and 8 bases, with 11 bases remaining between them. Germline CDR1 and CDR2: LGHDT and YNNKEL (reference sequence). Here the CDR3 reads CASSPPGEGYTF. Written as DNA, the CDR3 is TGTGCCAGCAGCCCCCCAGGGGAGGGCTACACCTTC.

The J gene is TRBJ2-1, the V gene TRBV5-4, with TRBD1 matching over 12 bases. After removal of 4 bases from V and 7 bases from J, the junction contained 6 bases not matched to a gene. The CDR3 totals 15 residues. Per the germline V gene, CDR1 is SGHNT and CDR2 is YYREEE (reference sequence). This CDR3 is CASSPPGQGANEQFF. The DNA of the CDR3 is TGTGCCAGCAGCCCTCCGGGACAGGGGGCGAATGAGCAGTTCTTC.

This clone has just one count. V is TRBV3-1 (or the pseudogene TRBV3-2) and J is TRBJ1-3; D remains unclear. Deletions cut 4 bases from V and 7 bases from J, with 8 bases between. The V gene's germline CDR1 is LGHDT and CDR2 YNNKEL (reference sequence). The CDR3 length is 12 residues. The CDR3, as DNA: TGTGCCAGCAGCCCCCGGGAGAACACCATATATTTT. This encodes CASSPRENTIYF.

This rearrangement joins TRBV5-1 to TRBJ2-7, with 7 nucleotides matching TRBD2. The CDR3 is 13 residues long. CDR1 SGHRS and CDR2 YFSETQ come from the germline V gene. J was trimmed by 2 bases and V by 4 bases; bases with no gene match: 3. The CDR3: CASSPGGTYEQYF. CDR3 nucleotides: TGCGCCAGCAGCCCCGGGGGGACCTACGAGCAGTACTTC.

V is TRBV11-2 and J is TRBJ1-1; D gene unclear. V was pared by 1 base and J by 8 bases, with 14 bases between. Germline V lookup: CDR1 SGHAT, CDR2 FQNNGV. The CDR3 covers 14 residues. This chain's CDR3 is CASSLVFKAGEAFF. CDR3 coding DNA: TGTGCCAGCAGCTTAGTTTTTAAGGCGGGAGAAGCTTTCTTT. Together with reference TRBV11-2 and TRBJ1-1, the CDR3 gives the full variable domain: EAGVAQSPRYKIIEKRQSVAFWCNPISGHATLYWYQQILGQGPKLLIQFQNNGVVDDSQLPKDRFSAERLKGVDSTLKIQPAKLEDSAVYLCASSLVFKAGEAFFGQGTRLTVV.

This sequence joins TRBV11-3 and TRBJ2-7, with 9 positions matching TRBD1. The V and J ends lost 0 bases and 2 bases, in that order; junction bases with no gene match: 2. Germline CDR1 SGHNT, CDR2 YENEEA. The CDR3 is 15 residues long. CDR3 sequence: CASSLDGTGTYEQYF. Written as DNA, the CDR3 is TGTGCCAGCAGCTTAGATGGGACAGGGACCTACGAGCAGTACTTC.

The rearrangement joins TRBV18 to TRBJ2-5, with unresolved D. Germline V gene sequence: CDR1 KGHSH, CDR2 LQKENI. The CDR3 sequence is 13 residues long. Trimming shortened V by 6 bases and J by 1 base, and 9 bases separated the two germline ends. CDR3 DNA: TGTGCCAGCTCCCTGGCCCCCCAAGAGACCCAGTACTTC. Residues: CASSLAPQETQYF.

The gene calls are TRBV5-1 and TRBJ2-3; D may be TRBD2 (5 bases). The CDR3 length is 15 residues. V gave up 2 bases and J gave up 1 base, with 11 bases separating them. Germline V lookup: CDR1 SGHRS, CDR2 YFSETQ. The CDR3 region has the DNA TGCGCCAGCAGCTTAAGCGGTCAGCGCACAGATACGCAGTATTTT. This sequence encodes CASSLSGQRTDTQYF. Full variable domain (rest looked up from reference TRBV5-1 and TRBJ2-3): KAGVTQTPRYLIKTRGQQVTLSCSPISGHRSVSWYQQTPGQGLQFLFEYFSETQRNKGNFPGRFSGRQFSNSRSEMNVSTLELGDSALYLCASSLSGQRTDTQYFGPGTRLTVL.

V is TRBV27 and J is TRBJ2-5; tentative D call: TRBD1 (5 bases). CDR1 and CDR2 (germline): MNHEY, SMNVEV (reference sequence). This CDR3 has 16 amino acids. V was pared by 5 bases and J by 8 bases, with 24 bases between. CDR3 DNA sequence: TGTGCCAGCAGTCCTGGGGCAGGGTCCCTAGTAGGAACCCAGTACTTC. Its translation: CASSPGAGSLVGTQYF.

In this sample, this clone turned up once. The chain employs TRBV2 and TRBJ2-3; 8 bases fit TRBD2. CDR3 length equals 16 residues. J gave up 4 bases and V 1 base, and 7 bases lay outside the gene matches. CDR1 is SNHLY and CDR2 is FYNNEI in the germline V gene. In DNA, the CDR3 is TGTGCCAGCAGTGAAGAGGTGTCGGGGGGGGCAGATACGCAGTATTTT. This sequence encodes CASSEEVSGGADTQYF.

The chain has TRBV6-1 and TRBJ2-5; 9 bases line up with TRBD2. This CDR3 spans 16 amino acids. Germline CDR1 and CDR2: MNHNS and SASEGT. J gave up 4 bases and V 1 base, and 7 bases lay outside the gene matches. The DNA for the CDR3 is TGTGCCAGCAGTGAAGACGGGGCGGGGGGGCTAGAGACCCAGTACTTC. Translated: CASSEDGAGGLETQYF.

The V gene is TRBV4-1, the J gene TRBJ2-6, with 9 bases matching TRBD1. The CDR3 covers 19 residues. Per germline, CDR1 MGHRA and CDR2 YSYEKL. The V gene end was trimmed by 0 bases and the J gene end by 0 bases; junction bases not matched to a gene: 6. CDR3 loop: CASSQDLGQGFSGANVLTF. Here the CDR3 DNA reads TGCGCCAGCAGCCAAGATCTAGGACAGGGGTTCTCTGGGGCCAACGTCCTGACTTTC.

Here the CDR3 reads CAWSVQINTEAFF. CDR3 nucleotide sequence: TGTGCCTGGAGTGTACAGATCAACACTGAAGCTTTCTTT. The rearrangement links TRBV30 to TRBJ1-1; D gene uncertain. V lost 0 bases, J lost 2 bases, and 7 bases lay in between. Germline CDR1 and CDR2: GTSNPN and SVGIG (reference sequence). CDR3 length equals 13 residues.

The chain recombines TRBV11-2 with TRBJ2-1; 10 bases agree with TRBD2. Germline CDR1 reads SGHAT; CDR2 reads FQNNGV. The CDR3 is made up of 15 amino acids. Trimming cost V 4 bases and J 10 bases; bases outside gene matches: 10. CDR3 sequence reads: CASSSTIAGGSEQFF. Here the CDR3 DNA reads TGTGCCAGCAGCTCCACGATAGCGGGGGGAAGCGAGCAGTTCTTC.

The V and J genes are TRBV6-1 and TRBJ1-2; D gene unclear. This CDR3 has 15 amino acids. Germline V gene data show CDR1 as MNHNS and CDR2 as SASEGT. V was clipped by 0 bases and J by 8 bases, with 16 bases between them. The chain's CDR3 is CASSEAGLATGGYTF. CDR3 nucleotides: TGTGCCAGCAGTGAAGCAGGATTAGCAACGGGGGGCTACACCTTC.